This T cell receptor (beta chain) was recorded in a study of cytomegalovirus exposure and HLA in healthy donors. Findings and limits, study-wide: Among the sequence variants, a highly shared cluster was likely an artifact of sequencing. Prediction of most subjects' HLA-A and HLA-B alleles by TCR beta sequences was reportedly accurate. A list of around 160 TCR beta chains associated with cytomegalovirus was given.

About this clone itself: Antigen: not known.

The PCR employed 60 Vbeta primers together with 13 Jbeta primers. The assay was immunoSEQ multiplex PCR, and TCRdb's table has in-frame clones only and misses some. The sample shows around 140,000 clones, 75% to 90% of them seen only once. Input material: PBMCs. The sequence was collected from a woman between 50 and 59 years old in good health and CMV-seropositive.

Written as DNA, the CDR3 is TGCGCCAGCAGCCCCAAAAACACCGGGGAGCTGTTTTTT. It is translated as CASSPKNTGELFF. The V and J genes are TRBV5-1 and TRBJ2-2; D gene uncertain. The CDR3 covers 13 residues. Trimming took 4 bases from V and 2 from J, leaving 6 bases between them. Germline V gives CDR1 SGHRS, CDR2 YFSETQ.